These 29 T cell receptor beta chains were all obtained from the same sample, sequenced in a study of CD8 T cells in ankylosing spondylitis. Study findings and constraints: A TCR beta motif of several highly homologous variants appeared characteristic of ankylosing spondylitis blood.

TCRdb redid the calling of the 5' RACE reads with MiXCR, one entry per CDR3 protein. The sample carries 350,000 to 550,000 distinct CDR3 sequences, about 25% recorded once. Their antigens are not known. Input material: blood, either unsorted or a sorted T cell fraction (not recorded which). Every receptor here comes from a male donor with ankylosing spondylitis.

This clonotype was picked up a small number of times. The CDR3 protein is CASTGTVSTDTQYF. The CDR3 coding sequence is TGCGCCAGCACCGGGACCGTTAGCACAGATACGCAGTATTTT. V gene TRBV5-1 combines with J gene TRBJ2-3, with D perhaps matching TRBD1 or TRBD2 (5 bases each). Deletions cut 6 bases from V and 0 bases from J, with 11 bases between. Germline V gene sequence: CDR1 SGHRS, CDR2 YFSETQ. This CDR3 spans 14 amino acids. Full variable domain (outside the CDR3, taken from reference TRBV5-1 and TRBJ2-3): KAGVTQTPRYLIKTRGQQVTLSCSPISGHRSVSWYQQTPGQGLQFLFEYFSETQRNKGNFPGRFSGRQFSNSRSEMNVSTLELGDSALYLCASTGTVSTDTQYFGPGTRLTVL.

The chain combines TRBV20-1 with TRBJ2-5, with 7 bases lining up with TRBD1. V lost 4 bases to trimming and J lost 0 bases; unmatched junction nucleotides: 2. The CDR3 is 13 residues long. The germline V gene has CDR1 DFQATT and CDR2 SNEGSKA (reference sequence). The DNA of the CDR3 is TGCAGTGCTAACGGACAGGACCAAGAGACCCAGTACTTC. Residues: CSANGQDQETQYF.

V and J are TRBV3-1 and TRBJ2-1; 12 bases agree with TRBD2. Looked up from germline, CDR1 is LGHDT and CDR2 is YNNKEL (reference sequence). There are 15 residues in the CDR3. V lost 4 bases and J lost 6; bases outside the gene matches: 4. CDR3 DNA sequence: TGTGCCAGCAGCCGAGGACTAGCGGGGATCAATGAGCAGTTCTTC. Protein sequence: CASSRGLAGINEQFF.

The chain employs TRBV5-1 and TRBJ2-1; D is unclear. Germline values: CDR1 SGHRS, CDR2 YFSETQ. The CDR3 is made up of 14 amino acids. V was clipped by 4 bases and J by 3 bases, with 11 bases between them. The CDR3 coding sequence is TGCGCCAGCAGCAGCTCTGGGATCTACAATGAGCAGTTCTTC. This gives the protein CASSSSGIYNEQFF.

The sample holds a few counts of this clonotype. The J gene is TRBJ2-1, the V gene TRBV20-1; TRBD1 is a possible D gene (6 bases). Germline loops: CDR1 DFQATT, CDR2 SNEGSKA (reference sequence). The CDR3 totals 14 residues. V lost 6 bases, J lost 0 bases, and 12 bases lay in between. The CDR3 region is CSAQGHSSYNEQFF. Here the CDR3 DNA reads TGCAGTGCCCAGGGACATAGCTCCTACAATGAGCAGTTCTTC.

This clonotype was counted only a few times. The chain links TRBV20-1 to TRBJ1-2, with D perhaps TRBD1 (6 bases). The CDR3 sequence is 13 residues long. Germline values: CDR1 DFQATT, CDR2 SNEGSKA (reference sequence). V dropped 3 bases and J dropped 4 bases, with 12 bases sitting between them. The CDR3 reads CSASESTGYGYTF. The CDR3, as DNA: TGCAGTGCTAGTGAGTCGACAGGCTATGGCTACACCTTC.

This chain uses TRBV11-3 with TRBJ2-1; 7 bases line up with TRBD2. V shed 4 bases and J 5 bases; nucleotides not matched to a gene: 5. This CDR3 region has 14 residues. Germline V CDR1 and CDR2: SGHNT, YENEEA. CDR3: CASSSGLVNNEQFF. For the CDR3, the DNA is TGTGCCAGCAGCTCCGGACTAGTAAACAATGAGCAGTTCTTC. The full variable domain, with the rest looked up from reference TRBV11-3 and TRBJ2-1, is EAGVVQSPRYKIIEKKQPVAFWCNPISGHNTLYWYLQNLGQGPELLIRYENEEAVDDSQLPKDRFSAERLKGVDSTLKIQPAELGDSAVYLCASSSGLVNNEQFFGPGTRLTVL.

In this sample, this clonotype turned up a few times. V gene TRBV7-8 combines with J gene TRBJ1-3; D remains unclear. Germline CDR1 reads SGHVS; CDR2 reads FQNEAQ. The CDR3 covers 11 residues. Trimming shortened V by 5 bases and J by 9 bases, and 8 bases separated the two germline ends. In DNA form, the CDR3 reads TGTGCCAGCAGCCGCGGGAGCACCATATATTTT. Translating it yields CASSRGSTIYF. The complete variable domain, with remaining parts taken from reference TRBV7-8 and TRBJ1-3, reads GAGVSQSPRYKVAKRGQDVALRCDPISGHVSLFWYQQALGQGPEFLTYFQNEAQLDKSGLPSDRFFAERPEGSVSTLKIQRTQQEDSAVYLCASSRGSTIYFGEGSWLTVV.

This clonotype was detected a few times. The rearrangement links TRBV5-1 to TRBJ1-2; the D is unclear. V lost 4 bases and J lost 1, with 8 bases in between. Germline V gene data show CDR1 as SGHRS and CDR2 as YFSETQ. This CDR3 spans 13 amino acids. The CDR3 bases are TGCGCCAGCAGCGAGGTTTTTAACTATGGCTACACCTTC. Its translation is CASSEVFNYGYTF.

The chain joins TRBV5-1 to TRBJ2-3; D call uncertain. The ends were cut back, 8 bases at V and 0 bases at J, with 16 bases in the middle. This CDR3 has 15 residues. The V gene's germline CDR1 is SGHRS and CDR2 YFSETQ. The CDR3 here is CASSRTVGSTDTQYF. The CDR3 nucleotides are TGCGCCAGTTCCAGGACGGTTGGGAGCACAGATACGCAGTATTTT.

This clonotype was recorded many times. The chain employs TRBV3-1 and TRBJ1-1; D gene ambiguous. The ends were cut back, 2 bases at V and 2 bases at J, with 12 bases in the middle. CDR3 size: 15 residues. Germline CDR1 is LGHDT and CDR2 is YNNKEL (reference sequence). The CDR3 DNA follows: TGTGCCAGCAGCCAATCGGCAGTCGGTAACACTGAAGCTTTCTTT. Translating it yields CASSQSAVGNTEAFF.

This clonotype was seen more than once but under ten times. The rearrangement links TRBV5-1 to TRBJ2-1; 14 nucleotides match TRBD2. This CDR3 comprises 20 residues. V was pared by 4 bases and J by 5 bases, with 17 bases of the junction left unmatched. The germline gives CDR1 SGHRS, CDR2 YFSETQ. Here the CDR3 reads CASSPLLPGTSGSIHNEQFF. DNA of the CDR3: TGCGCCAGCAGCCCGCTCCTCCCCGGGACTAGCGGGAGTATCCACAATGAGCAGTTCTTC.

The chain joins TRBV5-1 to TRBJ2-3; D is undetermined. This CDR3 is built from 15 residues. The V and J ends lost 3 bases and 0 bases respectively, with 11 bases between them. From germline, CDR1 is SGHRS and CDR2 YFSETQ. CDR3 in DNA: TGCGCCAGCAGCTCTTCCCCTACTAGCACAGATACGCAGTATTTT. It specifies CASSSSPTSTDTQYF.

The gene calls are TRBV20-1 and TRBJ2-1; 9 bases fit TRBD1. The J segment lost 7 bases and the V segment lost 6 bases, leaving 13 bases of the junction unmatched. The CDR3 spans 15 residues. Germline V gene lookup returns CDR1 DFQATT and CDR2 SNEGSKA (reference sequence). CDR3 sequence: CSATPRDRVGNEQFF. CDR3 nucleotide sequence: TGCAGTGCCACCCCCCGGGACAGGGTGGGGAATGAGCAGTTCTTC.

This clonotype was observed a handful of times. The V call is TRBV5-1, the J call TRBJ2-3; TRBD1 aligns across 8 bases. The germline CDR1 and CDR2 sequences are SGHRS and YFSETQ. Trimming removed 1 base from V and 0 bases from J; junction bases left unmatched: 4. This CDR3 contains 16 residues. CDR3 in amino acids: CASSLTGQDSTDTQYF. Written as DNA, the CDR3 is TGCGCCAGCAGCTTGACGGGACAGGATAGCACAGATACGCAGTATTTT.

The genes are TRBV20-1 and TRBJ2-1, with no clear D. With 6 bases removed from V and 0 bases from J, the gap between germline ends came to 6 bases. This CDR3 is 12 amino acids long. The V gene's germline CDR1 is DFQATT and CDR2 SNEGSKA (reference sequence). The CDR3 DNA reads as TGCAGTGCCATTCGCTCCTACAATGAGCAGTTCTTC. Residues: CSAIRSYNEQFF.

This clonotype came up a few times. The chain combines TRBV7-2 with TRBJ1-2; D is unclear. The CDR3 spans 16 residues. Trimming shortened V by 5 bases and J by 7 bases, and 23 bases separated the two germline ends. Germline assignment: CDR1 SGHTA and CDR2 FQGNSA. The CDR3 loop reads CASSPDLAQWGRGYTF. The CDR3 DNA is TGTGCCAGCAGCCCTGACTTGGCCCAGTGGGGTCGTGGCTACACCTTC.

The V call is TRBV7-2, the J call TRBJ2-7; the D call may be TRBD1 or TRBD2 (6 bases each). Trimming removed 3 bases at V and 6 bases at J, with 9 bases between. The CDR3 has 12 amino acids. Germline CDR1 is SGHTA and CDR2 is FQGNSA. The DNA of the CDR3 is TGTGCCAGCAGCTTTGGGGGGCTCGAGCAGTACGTC. Its protein product is CASSFGGLEQYV.

This chain connects TRBV20-1 to TRBJ1-2, with a tentative D call TRBD1 (6 bases). This CDR3 region has 11 residues. Germline-derived CDR1 and CDR2 are DFQATT and SNEGSKA (reference sequence). V was trimmed by 4 bases and J by 14 bases, leaving 17 bases between them. The CDR3 is CSATRDRTRTF. The CDR3 DNA sequence: TGCAGTGCTACCAGAGACAGGACGAGGACCTTC.

V gene TRBV7-9 combines with J gene TRBJ2-1; D might be TRBD2 (6 bases). CDR1 is SEHNR, CDR2 FQNEAQ, per germline (reference sequence). CDR3 size: 15 residues. V was clipped by 5 bases and J by 9 bases, with 20 bases between them. Here the CDR3 reads CASSPRRAGFFEQFF. DNA for the CDR3: TGTGCCAGCAGCCCCAGGAGGGCAGGGTTTTTTGAGCAGTTCTTC. The full variable domain, with the rest looked up from reference TRBV7-9 and TRBJ2-1, is DTGVSQNPRHKITKRGQNVTFRCDPISEHNRLYWYRQTLGQGPEFLTYFQNEAQLEKSRLLSDRFSAERPKGSFSTLEIQRTEQGDSAMYLCASSPRRAGFFEQFFGPGTRLTVL.

The gene calls are TRBV5-1 and TRBJ2-1; 7 bases map to TRBD2. The ends lost 4 bases at V and 9 bases at J; junction bases unmatched: 10. Germline CDR1 reads SGHRS; CDR2 reads YFSETQ. CDR3 length: 14 amino acids. For the CDR3, the DNA is TGCGCCAGCAGCGTGGGGGACTATGAGGCTGAGCAGTTCTTC. It yields the protein CASSVGDYEAEQFF.

The genes are TRBV3-1 and TRBJ2-7; perhaps D is TRBD1 or TRBD2 (5 bases each). With 2 bases removed from V and 6 bases from J, the gap between germline ends came to 23 bases. Germline loops: CDR1 LGHDT, CDR2 YNNKEL (reference sequence). This CDR3 has 17 amino acids. The CDR3 sequence: CASSQQRTREYYSEQYF. The CDR3, as DNA: TGTGCCAGCAGCCAACAACGGACAAGGGAGTACTACAGCGAGCAGTACTTC.

This clonotype was found many times. The CDR3 nucleotides are TGTGCCAGCAGCGGCAGGGGGTTTTACGAGCAGTACTTC. Protein product: CASSGRGFYEQYF. The chain links TRBV2 to TRBJ2-7; TRBD1 matches at 7 bases. With V trimmed by 6 bases and J by 4 bases, 6 bases remained unmatched. This CDR3 is built from 13 residues. Looked up from germline, CDR1 is SNHLY and CDR2 is FYNNEI.

This clonotype was seen a few times. The rearrangement joins TRBV27 to TRBJ2-5, with TRBD2 identical over 8 bases. The CDR3 extends over 15 amino acids. The V gene's germline CDR1 is MNHEY and CDR2 SMNVEV (reference sequence). V was clipped by 5 bases and J by 2 bases; unmatched bases: 7. The CDR3 DNA follows: TGTGCCAGCAGTCACATGGGACTAGGACAAGAGACCCAGTACTTC. Its protein product is CASSHMGLGQETQYF.

The chain carries TRBV5-1 and TRBJ1-6; D gene uncertain. The CDR3 has 14 residues. The ends were cut back, 1 base at V and 5 bases at J, with 7 bases in the middle. Germline lookup yields CDR1 SGHRS and CDR2 YFSETQ. CDR3 loop: CASSLSDDNSPLHF. The CDR3 bases are TGCGCCAGCAGCTTGTCAGACGATAATTCACCCCTCCACTTT.

This clonotype was seen more than once but under ten times. The gene calls are TRBV7-2 and TRBJ2-3; D remains unclear. This CDR3 contains 14 residues. Germline values: CDR1 SGHTA, CDR2 FQGNSA. V gave up 3 bases and J gave up 3 bases, with 10 bases separating them. Here the CDR3 DNA reads TGTGCCAGCAGCTTCCAGCTTTGGACAGATACGCAGTATTTT. This encodes CASSFQLWTDTQYF. The variable domain in full, completed from reference TRBV7-2 and TRBJ2-3, reads GAGVSQSPSNKVTEKGKDVELRCDPISGHTALYWYRQSLGQGLEFLIYFQGNSAPDKSGLPSDRFSAERTGGSVSTLTIQRTQQEDSAVYLCASSFQLWTDTQYFGPGTRLTVL.

The chain recombines TRBV18 with TRBJ2-5; unclear D gene. The CDR3 extends over 15 amino acids. Trimming stripped 3 bases from V and 4 bases from J, with 15 bases between. CDR1 KGHSH and CDR2 LQKENI come from the germline V gene. DNA for the CDR3: TGTGCCAGCTCACCGTTACTCCAAGGTGGAGAGACCCAGTACTTC. It yields the protein CASSPLLQGGETQYF.

The rearrangement uses TRBV20-1 and TRBJ2-4; the D gene is possibly TRBD2 (5 bases). CDR1 and CDR2 from the germline V gene are DFQATT and SNEGSKA (reference sequence). The CDR3 has 15 amino acids. Trimming removed 1 base at V and 0 bases at J, with 10 bases between. The CDR3, as DNA: TGCAGTGCTAGAGCTAGCTCGTTAGCCAAAAACATTCAGTACTTC. The encoded protein is CSARASSLAKNIQYF.

The CDR3 is CATSDDSRTQYF. CDR3 sequence (DNA): TGTGCCACCAGTGATGACAGCCGGACCCAGTACTTC. The chain uses TRBV24-1 and TRBJ2-5; D might be TRBD1 (5 bases). V lost 3 bases, J lost 7 bases, and 8 bases lay in between. The CDR3 is 12 amino acids. Germline lookup yields CDR1 KGHDR and CDR2 SFDVKD.